A selection of T cell receptor beta chains follows, all from one sample in a study of cytomegalovirus exposure and HLA in healthy donors. Only in-frame clones appear in the TCRdb table, and some are missing; sequencing was by immunoSEQ multiplex PCR. The table lists about 50,000 clones, 90% to 95% of them singletons. The specimen was PBMCs. These TCRs come from a woman aged 18-29 years in good health and CMV-seropositive. Both conserved end residues are part of each CDR3. The D gene is left open where the match is weak. Only some rows state a clone size, as once, few, many or a class for expanded clones.

j_call clone_size v_call d_call cdr3_aa cdr3_nt
TRBJ1-6 . TRBV5-8 . CASSLGREDSPLHF TGTGCCAGCAGCTTGGGACGCGAGGATTCACCCCTCCACTTT
TRBJ2-1 . TRBV2 . CASGEVNEQFF TGTGCCAGCGGGGAGGTAAATGAGCAGTTCTTC
TRBJ1-2 . TRBV4-2 TRBD1 CASSQTGGVGGYTF TGTGCCAGCAGCCAGACAGGGGGAGTGGGTGGCTACACCTTC
TRBJ2-7 once TRBV4-3 TRBD1 CASSLPRLAYRGRYEQYF TGCGCCAGCAGCCTACCCCGATTGGCCTACAGGGGTCGCTACGAGCAGTACTTC
TRBJ1-1 . TRBV6-6 . CASRLGTGGRYTEAFF TGTGCCAGCAGGCTTGGGACCGGGGGTAGGTACACTGAAGCTTTCTTT
TRBJ1-2 . TRBV7-2 . CASSPRAVGVVNGYTF TGTGCCAGCAGCCCCCGTGCGGTCGGGGTCGTTAATGGCTACACCTTC
TRBJ2-2 . TRBV15 TRBD1 CATADRVNTGELFF TGTGCCACCGCCGACAGGGTGAACACCGGGGAGCTGTTTTTT
TRBJ2-3 . TRBV4-1 . CASSQVGLGKGTDTQYF TGCGCCAGCAGCCAAGTGGGTCTCGGAAAGGGGACAGATACGCAGTATTTT
TRBJ2-1 few TRBV7-9 TRBD1 CASSLGTGKSNEQFF TGTGCCAGCAGCCTCGGGACAGGGAAAAGCAATGAGCAGTTCTTC
TRBJ2-3 . TRBV7-9 . CASSVGQPSTDTQYF TGTGCCAGCAGCGTCGGACAGCCCAGCACAGATACGCAGTATTTT
TRBJ2-7 . TRBV7-2 TRBD2 CASSFWWGGSYEQYF TGTGCCAGCAGCTTCTGGTGGGGGGGCTCCTACGAGCAGTACTTC
TRBJ1-2 . TRBV7-9 . CASSLREYGYTF TGTGCCAGCAGCTTAAGGGAGTATGGCTACACCTTC
TRBJ1-5 once TRBV6-5 TRBD1 CASCQGGSNQPQHF TGTGCCAGCTGTCAGGGGGGCAGCAATCAGCCCCAGCATTTT
TRBJ2-4 . TRBV27 TRBD1 CASSPQGDAKNIQYF TGTGCCAGCAGTCCCCAGGGGGATGCCAAAAACATTCAGTACTTC
TRBJ1-1 . TRBV5-8 . CASSITGTNTEAFF TGTGCCAGCAGCATAACAGGGACGAACACTGAAGCTTTCTTT
TRBJ2-7 . TRBV4-1 TRBD1 CASSQDIAGGSYEQYF TGCGCCAGCAGCCAAGATATTGCAGGGGGTTCCTACGAGCAGTACTTC
TRBJ2-7 . TRBV9 . CASSAARGNEQYF TGTGCCAGCAGCGCGGCTAGAGGGAACGAGCAGTACTTC
TRBJ2-5 once TRBV7-3 . CASSFGGLRETQYF TGTGCCAGCAGCTTTGGAGGCTTACGAGAGACCCAGTACTTC
TRBJ2-3 once TRBV15 . CATSRERRGDTDTQYF TGTGCCACCAGCAGAGAGCGGCGGGGAGACACAGATACGCAGTATTTT
TRBJ1-1 few TRBV7-2 . CASSLEIPAFF TGTGCCAGCAGCTTGGAGATCCCAGCTTTCTTT
TRBJ2-5 once TRBV10-3 . CAISESPGAKETQYF TGTGCCATCAGTGAGTCGCCAGGCGCTAAAGAGACCCAGTACTTC
TRBJ2-7 . TRBV14 . CASSYSYEQYF TGTGCCAGCAGCTACTCCTACGAGCAGTACTTC
TRBJ1-3 . TRBV7-2 TRBD1 CASSPKSGDRTSFGNTIYF TGTGCCAGCAGCCCTAAATCGGGGGACAGGACGAGTTTTGGAAACACCATATATTTT
TRBJ1-1 once TRBV6-5 . CASSYSSWTSTTEAFF TGTGCCAGCAGTTACTCGAGTTGGACATCCACCACTGAAGCTTTCTTT
TRBJ1-1 . TRBV4-3 TRBD1 CASRSQGDTEAFF TGCGCCAGCAGGTCACAGGGGGACACTGAAGCTTTCTTT
TRBJ1-1 few TRBV19 . CASRGRATEAFF TGTGCCAGTAGGGGCAGGGCCACTGAAGCTTTCTTT
TRBJ1-6 . TRBV30 . CAWSVPGQGNSPLHF TGTGCCTGGAGCGTACCCGGGCAGGGGAATTCACCCCTCCACTTT
TRBJ2-1 . TRBV6-5 . CASSLRGANNEQFF TGTGCCAGCAGTCTCCGGGGGGCGAACAATGAGCAGTTCTTC
TRBJ1-5 . TRBV28 . CASSSPRLAPQHF TGTGCCAGCAGTTCGCCGAGGTTAGCGCCCCAGCATTTT